This T cell receptor beta chain was observed in a study of blood T cell repertoires in COVID-19. Study summary: The analysed material was cDNA or gDNA that came from T cells, B-cell-depleted T cells, or PBMCs.

Libraries were prepared by immunoSEQ multiplex PCR; TCRdb keeps only in-frame clonotypes and omits some of them. The table records about 83,000 clones, under 80% of them present only once. In germline, CDR1 is KGHSH, CDR2 LQKENI. The CDR3 covers 18 residues. The junction had 3 bases not matched to a gene; V was cut back by 1 base and J by 1 base. Sequencing was performed on peripheral blood. This TCR came from a woman older than 75 with active or convalescent COVID-19. V gene TRBV18 combines with J gene TRBJ2-2, with 13 bases fitting TRBD2. CDR3 amino acids: CASSPRLAGGENTGELFF. CDR3 nucleotide sequence: TGTGCCAGCTCACCACGACTAGCGGGGGGCGAGAACACCGGGGAGCTGTTTTTT.